The next 26 T cell receptor beta chains were all read from a single sample in a study of blood T cell repertoires in COVID-19. Repertoires were generated with immunoSEQ multiplex PCR, while TCRdb's copy carries only in-frame clones and drops some. Of approximately 110,000 clones listed, about 83% are singletons. Sequencing was done on a sample of peripheral blood. Receptors were obtained from a human donor in a cohort sampled during active COVID-19.

This sequence joins TRBV7-2 and TRBJ1-6, with a weak D call TRBD1 (5 bases). This CDR3 spans 14 amino acids. The V gene's germline CDR1 is SGHTA and CDR2 FQGNSA. V shed 6 bases and J shed 7 bases, with 13 bases lying between them. CDR3: CASRQDPRNSPLHF. The CDR3 DNA sequence: TGTGCCAGCAGACAGGACCCAAGAAATTCACCCCTCCACTTT.

This clone was detected once. The rearrangement joins TRBV27 to TRBJ2-1, with D possibly TRBD1 on 5 matching bases. The germline V gene encodes CDR1 MNHEY and CDR2 SMNVEV (reference sequence). The CDR3 length is 14 residues. Trimming took 0 bases from V and 4 from J, leaving 7 bases between them. CDR3 region: CASSLSGLYNEQFF. The CDR3 coding sequence is TGTGCCAGCAGTTTATCGGGGCTATACAATGAGCAGTTCTTC.

The V gene is TRBV5-6, the J gene TRBJ2-7; possible D gene TRBD2, 6 bases. V was trimmed by 3 bases and J by 3 bases, leaving 7 bases between them. Germline-derived CDR1 and CDR2 are SGHDT and YYEEEE. The CDR3 extends over 12 amino acids. CDR3 sequence (DNA): TGTGCCAGCAGCTGGCGGGGCTACGAGCAGTACTTC. This codes for CASSWRGYEQYF.

J is TRBJ2-3 and V is TRBV6-6, with a weak D call TRBD2 (6 bases). Germline CDR1 MNHNY, CDR2 SVGAGI (reference sequence). V dropped 6 bases and J dropped 4 bases, with 17 bases sitting between them. The CDR3 length is 15 residues. The CDR3 DNA reads TGTGCCAGCAGGGGAGCGGGCGCATCCGCAGATACGCAGTATTTT. Encoded protein: CASRGAGASADTQYF.

The gene calls are TRBV19 and TRBJ1-1; D remains ambiguous. This CDR3 is 13 amino acids long. Per the germline V gene, CDR1 is LNHDA and CDR2 is SQIVND (reference sequence). With 1 base removed from V and 1 base from J, the gap between germline ends came to 4 bases. CDR3 bases: TGTGCCAGTAGTATAGTAGAGAACACTGAAGCTTTCTTT. This sequence encodes CASSIVENTEAFF.

This chain's CDR3 is CASSEGTGKETQYF. CDR3 nucleotide sequence: TGTGCCAGCAGTGAAGGGACAGGGAAAGAGACCCAGTACTTC. The rearrangement joins TRBV6-1 to TRBJ2-5; TRBD1 matches at 8 bases. The CDR3 length is 14 residues. Per the germline V gene, CDR1 is MNHNS and CDR2 is SASEGT. Trimming at V came to 1 base and at J to 3 bases, leaving 1 base not matched to a gene.

This chain uses TRBV19 with TRBJ1-2, with no clear D. The germline V gene encodes CDR1 LNHDA and CDR2 SQIVND (reference sequence). The CDR3 has 12 residues. Between the trimmed V and J ends, which lost 4 bases and 7 bases, there was a span of 10 bases. CDR3 region: CASSRQEGGYTF. In DNA, the CDR3 is TGTGCCAGTAGTAGGCAGGAGGGTGGCTACACCTTC.

The chain couples TRBV11-2 to TRBJ2-7; D unresolved. Looked up from germline, CDR1 is SGHAT and CDR2 is FQNNGV. V was clipped by 0 bases and J by 7 bases, with 13 bases between them. The CDR3 has 14 amino acids. The CDR3 sequence: CASSLDFDVREQYF. The DNA for the CDR3 is TGTGCCAGCAGCTTAGACTTCGATGTGAGGGAGCAGTACTTC.

V is TRBV7-2 and J is TRBJ2-7, with D possibly matching TRBD2 (7 bases). This CDR3 spans 17 amino acids. Looked up from germline, CDR1 is SGHTA and CDR2 is FQGNSA. V was pared by 4 bases and J by 3 bases, with 22 bases between. CDR3 DNA sequence: TGTGCCAGCAGCTGGGAGGGTTGGGGGCGGAAGAACTACGAGCAGTACTTC. It translates to CASSWEGWGRKNYEQYF. The entire variable domain, with the rest obtained from reference TRBV7-2 and TRBJ2-7, is as follows: GAGVSQSPSNKVTEKGKDVELRCDPISGHTALYWYRQSLGQGLEFLIYFQGNSAPDKSGLPSDRFSAERTGGSVSTLTIQRTQQEDSAVYLCASSWEGWGRKNYEQYFGPGTRLTVT.

Regarding this clone: The same CDR3 can be traced to other DNA sequences in this sample. The chain joins TRBV6-6 to TRBJ2-2; 8 bases fit TRBD2. CDR1 and CDR2 (germline): MNHNY, SVGAGI (reference sequence). The CDR3 is made up of 15 amino acids. The V gene end was trimmed by 4 bases and the J gene end by 4 bases; junction bases not matched to a gene: 5. DNA for the CDR3: TGTGCCAGCAGTTCCCGGGGGGGAGGCACCGGGGAGCTGTTTTTT. Protein sequence: CASSSRGGGTGELFF.

The chain has TRBV5-1 and TRBJ2-4; 7 nucleotides match TRBD1. CDR3 length equals 16 residues. V was clipped by 3 bases and J by 0 bases; unmatched bases: 6. Germline V gives CDR1 SGHRS, CDR2 YFSETQ. The CDR3 loop reads CASSWGQTPAKNIQYF. The CDR3 DNA reads TGCGCCAGCAGCTGGGGACAGACCCCAGCCAAAAACATTCAGTACTTC.

The chain has TRBV20-1 and TRBJ1-4; D possibly corresponds to TRBD1 (6 bases). In germline, CDR1 is DFQATT, CDR2 SNEGSKA (reference sequence). The V gene lost 3 bases and the J gene lost 9 bases, with 17 bases spanning the gap. There are 14 residues in the CDR3. This CDR3 is CSASEQGGTQKLFF. Here the CDR3 DNA reads TGCAGTGCTAGTGAACAGGGAGGGACGCAAAAACTGTTTTTT.

V is TRBV28 and J is TRBJ1-5; 9 nucleotides agree with TRBD1. The V gene end was trimmed by 5 bases and the J gene end by 6 bases; junction bases not matched to a gene: 5. This CDR3 has 14 residues. Germline V gene sequence: CDR1 MDHEN, CDR2 SYDVKM. The DNA of the CDR3 is TGTGCCAGCAGTACAAGGACAGGGGCTCAGCCCCAGCATTTT. It is translated as CASSTRTGAQPQHF.

V and J are TRBV28 and TRBJ1-5, with D tentatively TRBD1 (6 bases). V lost 5 bases, J lost 9 bases, and 14 bases lay in between. The CDR3 has 13 residues. The germline CDR1 and CDR2 sequences are MDHEN and SYDVKM. The CDR3 DNA reads as TGTGCCAGCAGTGGACAGTCAATCGGGCCCCAGCATTTT. It is translated as CASSGQSIGPQHF.

The V call is TRBV3-1 (or the pseudogene TRBV3-2), the J call TRBJ1-2, with D unclear. Per germline, CDR1 LGHDT and CDR2 YNNKEL (reference sequence). The CDR3 length is 14 residues. Trimming left V 0 bases short and J 4 bases short, with 9 bases between. The CDR3, as DNA: TGTGCCAGCAGCCAAGATCTCGAGGTCTATGGCTACACCTTC. It translates to CASSQDLEVYGYTF.

This clone came up a few times. The sample carries other DNA sequences with the same CDR3. The gene calls are TRBV18 and TRBJ1-1; 7 nucleotides agree with TRBD1. Trimming took 2 bases from V and 0 from J; bases not matched to a gene: 0. Germline assignment: CDR1 KGHSH and CDR2 LQKENI. The CDR3 has 14 amino acids. For the CDR3, the DNA is TGTGCCAGCTCACCAGACAGGGTGAACACTGAAGCTTTCTTT. The encoded protein is CASSPDRVNTEAFF.

The chain couples TRBV7-2 to TRBJ2-7; 8 nucleotides agree with TRBD1. Germline V gene lookup returns CDR1 SGHTA and CDR2 FQGNSA. V was clipped by 5 bases and J by 2 bases; unmatched bases: 5. The CDR3 loop spans 14 amino acids. In DNA, the CDR3 is TGTGCCAGCAGCCCGTGGACAGGGCCCTACGAGCAGTACTTC. Translating gives CASSPWTGPYEQYF.

The chain carries TRBV15 and TRBJ2-7; 9 bases align to TRBD2. Germline lookup yields CDR1 LNHNV and CDR2 YYDKDF (reference sequence). The CDR3 has 20 amino acids. V lost 5 bases and J lost 1; bases outside the gene matches: 21. The CDR3 nucleotides read TGTGCCACCAGCGGCCATTCCTCCGGGACTAGCTCTCATATTTCCTACGAGCAGTACTTC. The encoded protein is CATSGHSSGTSSHISYEQYF. The full variable domain, in which reference TRBV15 and TRBJ2-7 provide the parts outside the CDR3, is DAMVIQNPRYQVTQFGKPVTLSCSQTLNHNVMYWYQQKSSQAPKLLFHYYDKDFNNEADTPDNFQSRRPNTSFCFLDIRSPGLGDTAMYLCATSGHSSGTSSHISYEQYFGPGTRLTVT.

This clone is a singleton in its sample. The V gene is TRBV24-1, the J gene TRBJ2-1; 8 bases agree with TRBD1. V shed 9 bases, J shed 0 bases, and the junction held 6 bases outside the gene matches. This CDR3 region has 15 residues. Germline CDR1 is KGHDR and CDR2 is SFDVKD. The CDR3 sequence is CATQDRGASYNEQFF. The CDR3 DNA follows: TGTGCCACCCAAGACAGGGGAGCCTCCTACAATGAGCAGTTCTTC.

The V call is TRBV3-1 (or the pseudogene TRBV3-2), the J call TRBJ1-3; possibly TRBD1 for D (6 bases). Germline V lookup: CDR1 LGHDT, CDR2 YNNKEL (reference sequence). V dropped 7 bases and J dropped 0 bases, with 10 bases sitting between them. CDR3 size: 14 residues. The CDR3 DNA reads as TGTGCCAGCAAAGAAGGGGGCTCTGGAAACACCATATATTTT. Its protein product is CASKEGGSGNTIYF.

The chain is built from TRBV2 and TRBJ2-7; a possible D gene is TRBD1 (5 bases). Germline CDR1 is SNHLY and CDR2 is FYNNEI. The ends were cut back, 7 bases at V and 2 bases at J, with 18 bases in the middle. CDR3 size: 15 residues. The CDR3 region is CASTPRGRTAYEQYF. The CDR3 nucleotides read TGTGCCAGCACCCCAAGGGGCAGGACGGCCTACGAGCAGTACTTC.

This chain links TRBV2 with TRBJ1-1; D gene unclear. Germline V gives CDR1 SNHLY, CDR2 FYNNEI. Trimming left V 7 bases short and J 0 bases short, with 9 bases between. The CDR3 consists of 13 residues. Here the CDR3 reads CASTGRLNTEAFF. The CDR3 nucleotides are TGTGCCAGCACCGGTCGATTGAACACTGAAGCTTTCTTT.

V usage is TRBV29-1 and J usage is TRBJ2-1, with a tentative D call TRBD2 (5 bases). The CDR3 covers 15 residues. Trimming took off 6 bases at V and 0 bases at J, with 15 bases between the two ends. Germline V lookup: CDR1 SQVTM, CDR2 ANQGSEA. This CDR3 is CSVEVWESSYNEQFF. DNA of the CDR3: TGCAGCGTGGAGGTGTGGGAGAGCTCCTACAATGAGCAGTTCTTC.

J is TRBJ2-2 and V is TRBV20-1, with a tentative D call TRBD2 (5 bases). Germline assignment: CDR1 DFQATT and CDR2 SNEGSKA (reference sequence). The CDR3 runs 13 residues. V was clipped by 3 bases and J by 6 bases, with 11 bases between them. The CDR3 here is CSASSRVPGELFF. The CDR3 bases are TGCAGTGCTAGTTCGCGGGTACCCGGGGAGCTGTTTTTT.

The chain recombines TRBV7-8 with TRBJ2-2; D not resolved. Germline assignment: CDR1 SGHVS and CDR2 FQNEAQ. V lost 0 bases and J 5 bases, leaving 7 bases between the germline ends. CDR3 length: 14 residues. The CDR3 loop reads CASSLAAVTGELFF. The CDR3 region has the DNA TGTGCCAGCAGCTTAGCGGCGGTGACCGGGGAGCTGTTTTTT.

The chain uses TRBV30 and TRBJ1-2; D possibly corresponds to TRBD1 (5 bases). The germline V gene has CDR1 GTSNPN and CDR2 SVGIG (reference sequence). V was shortened by 5 bases and J by 3 bases, with 10 bases between the two germline ends. This CDR3 has 12 amino acids. The CDR3 nucleotides read TGTGCCTGGGATGGGGGGGACTATGGCTACACCTTC. Translation: CAWDGGDYGYTF.